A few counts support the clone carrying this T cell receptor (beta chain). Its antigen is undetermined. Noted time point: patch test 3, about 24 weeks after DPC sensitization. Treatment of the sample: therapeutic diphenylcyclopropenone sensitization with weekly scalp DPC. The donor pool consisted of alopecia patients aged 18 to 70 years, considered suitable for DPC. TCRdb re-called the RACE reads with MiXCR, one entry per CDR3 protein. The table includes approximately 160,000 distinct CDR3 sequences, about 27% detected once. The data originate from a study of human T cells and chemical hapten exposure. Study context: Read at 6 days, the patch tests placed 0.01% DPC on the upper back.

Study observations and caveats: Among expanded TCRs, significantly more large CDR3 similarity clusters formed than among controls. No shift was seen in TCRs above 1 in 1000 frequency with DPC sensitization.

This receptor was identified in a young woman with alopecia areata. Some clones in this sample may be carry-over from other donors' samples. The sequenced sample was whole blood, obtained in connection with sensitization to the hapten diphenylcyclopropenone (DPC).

This CDR3 reads CASSEFSGDQPQHF. CDR3 nucleotide sequence: TGCGCCAGCAGTGAATTCTCAGGGGATCAGCCCCAGCATTTT. This sequence joins TRBV5-1 and TRBJ1-5; TRBD1 might be the D (6 bases). The V end lost 5 bases, the J end lost 5 bases, and 14 bases lay between the germline ends. The CDR3 loop spans 14 amino acids. In germline, CDR1 is SGHRS, CDR2 YFSETQ.